This T cell receptor beta chain was documented in a study of shared clonotypes between healthy human individuals. The method was immunoSEQ multiplex PCR; TCRdb's version includes in-frame clones alone and lacks a portion of them. The sample holds fewer than 1.6 million clones; 98% are singletons and the top ten take 0.3% to 0.45%. J lost 8 bases, V lost 9 bases, and 22 bases had no gene match. This CDR3 is 17 amino acids long. Germline CDR1 MNHEY, CDR2 SMNVEV (reference sequence). The chain recombines TRBV27 with TRBJ2-1; TRBD2 aligns across 7 bases. The sequence was obtained from a young man in good health. The specimen sequenced was naive CD4+ T cells sorted from blood. Regarding subset: CD45RA+ positively selected. The CDR3 DNA follows: TGTGCCAGACCCAGCGGGATCAGAGCGAACCTTGGAGATGAGCAGTTCTTC. Translated, it gives CARPSGIRANLGDEQFF.